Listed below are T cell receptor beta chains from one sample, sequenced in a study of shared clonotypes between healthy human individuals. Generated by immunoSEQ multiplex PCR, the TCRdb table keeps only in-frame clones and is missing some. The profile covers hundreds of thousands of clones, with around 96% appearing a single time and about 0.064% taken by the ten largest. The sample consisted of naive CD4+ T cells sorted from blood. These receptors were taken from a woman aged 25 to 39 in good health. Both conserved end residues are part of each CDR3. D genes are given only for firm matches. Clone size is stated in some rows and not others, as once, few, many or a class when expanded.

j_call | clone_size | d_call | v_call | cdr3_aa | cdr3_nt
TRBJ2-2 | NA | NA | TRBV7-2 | CASSSLATGGELFF | TGTGCCAGCAGCTCGCTAGCGACCGGCGGGGAGCTGTTTTTT
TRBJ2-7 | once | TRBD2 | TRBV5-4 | CASSPTRLAGAYEQYF | TGTGCCAGCAGCCCGACCCGACTAGCGGGCGCCTACGAGCAGTACTTC
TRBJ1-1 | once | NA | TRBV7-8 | CASSLVAGMNTEAFF | TGTGCCAGCAGCTTAGTTGCAGGAATGAACACTGAAGCTTTCTTT
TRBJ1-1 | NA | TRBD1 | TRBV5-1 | CASSLTGGNTEAFF | TGCGCCAGCAGCCTGACAGGGGGGAACACTGAAGCTTTCTTT
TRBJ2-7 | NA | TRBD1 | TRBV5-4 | CASSGRQGSYEQYF | TGTGCCAGCAGCGGTAGACAGGGATCCTACGAGCAGTACTTC
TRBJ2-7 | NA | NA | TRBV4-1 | CASSQEPASEQYF | TGCGCCAGCAGCCAAGAACCAGCGAGCGAGCAGTACTTC
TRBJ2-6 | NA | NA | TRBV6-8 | CARNRSGANVLTF | TGTGCCAGGAACCGCTCTGGGGCCAACGTCCTGACTTTC
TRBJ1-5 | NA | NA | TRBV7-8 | CASSLSIAPGQPQHF | TGTGCCAGCAGCTTAAGCATCGCCCCAGGGCAGCCCCAGCATTTT
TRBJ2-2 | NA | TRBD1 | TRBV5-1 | CASRGQGNTGELFF | TGCGCCAGCAGAGGACAGGGGAACACCGGGGAGCTGTTTTTT
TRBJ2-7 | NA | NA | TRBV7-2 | CASSLASGGPYEQYF | TGTGCCAGCAGCTTAGCGAGTGGGGGGCCCTACGAGCAGTACTTC
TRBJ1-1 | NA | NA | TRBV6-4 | CASSGYLGSTEAFF | TGTGCCAGCAGTGGATATTTAGGGTCCACTGAAGCTTTCTTT
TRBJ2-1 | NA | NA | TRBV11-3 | CASSLDLARQDEQFF | TGTGCCAGCAGCTTGGACCTAGCCCGCCAGGATGAGCAGTTCTTC
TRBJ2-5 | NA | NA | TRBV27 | CASSTGQETQYF | TGTGCCAGCAGTACAGGGCAGGAGACCCAGTACTTC
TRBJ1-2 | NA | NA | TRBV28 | CASSPADRPNYGYTF | TGTGCCAGCAGTCCAGCTGACAGGCCTAACTATGGCTACACCTTC
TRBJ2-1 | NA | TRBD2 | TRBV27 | CASSFTSGRYEQFF | TGTGCCAGCAGTTTTACTAGCGGGAGATATGAGCAGTTCTTC
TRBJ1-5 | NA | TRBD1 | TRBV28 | CASSFSGGRYQPQHF | TGTGCCAGCAGTTTCTCAGGGGGACGTTACCAGCCCCAGCATTTT
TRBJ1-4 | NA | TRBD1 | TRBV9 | CASSVEAGTGGEKLFF | TGTGCCAGCAGCGTAGAGGCCGGGACAGGGGGAGAAAAACTGTTTTTT
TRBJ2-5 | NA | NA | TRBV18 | CASSPPSQETQYF | TGTGCCAGCTCACCACCGTCCCAAGAGACCCAGTACTTC
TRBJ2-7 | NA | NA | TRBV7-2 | CASSLAPEHLGYEQYF | TGTGCCAGCAGCTTAGCGCCCGAACACCTAGGGTACGAGCAGTACTTC
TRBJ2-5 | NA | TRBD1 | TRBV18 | CASSPRTGDGGETQYF | TGTGCCAGCTCACCCCGGACAGGGGATGGTGGGGAGACCCAGTACTTC
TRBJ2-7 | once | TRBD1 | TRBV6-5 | CASRGTGGGEQYF | TGTGCCAGCAGGGGGACAGGGGGCGGGGAGCAGTACTTC
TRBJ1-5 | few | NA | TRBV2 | CASSLTAIQPQHF | TGTGCCAGCAGTTTGACGGCAATCCAGCCCCAGCATTTT
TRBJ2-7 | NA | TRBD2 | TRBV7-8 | CASSLVLAGTYEQYF | TGTGCCAGCAGCTTAGTTCTAGCGGGAACCTACGAGCAGTACTTC
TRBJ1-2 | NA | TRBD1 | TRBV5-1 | CASSLSRRTGAFNGYTF | TGCGCCAGCAGCTTGTCTAGAAGGACAGGGGCGTTTAATGGCTACACCTTC
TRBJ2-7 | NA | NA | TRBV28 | CASSLGVPLYEQYF | TGTGCCAGCAGTTTAGGCGTTCCCCTCTACGAGCAGTACTTC
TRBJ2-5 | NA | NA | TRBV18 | CASSPPGQETQYF | TGTGCCAGCTCACCACCGGGGCAAGAGACCCAGTACTTC
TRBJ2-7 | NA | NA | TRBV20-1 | CSADGTYEQYF | TGCAGTGCTGACGGTACCTACGAGCAGTACTTC
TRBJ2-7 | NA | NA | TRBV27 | CASSLSDGGRIYPYEQYF | TGTGCCAGCAGTTTATCAGATGGGGGACGGATCTACCCCTACGAGCAGTACTTC
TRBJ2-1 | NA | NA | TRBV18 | CASSADSNEQFF | TGTGCCAGCTCAGCTGACTCCAATGAGCAGTTCTTC
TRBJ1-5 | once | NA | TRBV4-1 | CASSQDRGSNQPQHF | TGCGCCAGCAGCCAAGATAGGGGGAGCAATCAGCCCCAGCATTTT
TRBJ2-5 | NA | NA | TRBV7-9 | CASTGVQETQYF | TGTGCAAGCACCGGGGTACAAGAGACCCAGTACTTC
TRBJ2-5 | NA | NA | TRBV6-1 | CASSATGQETQYF | TGTGCCAGCAGTGCTACGGGACAAGAGACCCAGTACTTC
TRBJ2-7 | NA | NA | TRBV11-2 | CASSLGWAGEQYF | TGTGCCAGCAGCTTAGGGTGGGCGGGCGAGCAGTACTTC
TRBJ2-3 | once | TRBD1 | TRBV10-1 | CASRSGTGADTQYF | TGCGCCAGCAGGTCGGGGACAGGGGCAGATACGCAGTATTTT
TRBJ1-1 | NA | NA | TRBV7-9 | CASSLTGVANTEAFF | TGTGCCAGCAGCCTAACGGGTGTAGCGAACACTGAAGCTTTCTTT
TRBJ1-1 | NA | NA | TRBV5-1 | CASSLYDRNTEAFF | TGCGCCAGCAGCTTATACGACAGGAACACTGAAGCTTTCTTT
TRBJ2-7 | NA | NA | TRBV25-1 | CASSDASTHDPLTF | TGTGCCAGCAGTGACGCCTCCACTCACGACCCCCTCACATTC
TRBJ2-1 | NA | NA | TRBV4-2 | CASSQEGNSYNEQFF | TGTGCCAGCAGCCAAGAGGGGAATAGCTACAATGAGCAGTTCTTC
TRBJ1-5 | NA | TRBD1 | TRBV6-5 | CASKIDRGSNQPQHF | TGTGCCAGCAAAATAGACAGGGGGAGCAATCAGCCCCAGCATTTT
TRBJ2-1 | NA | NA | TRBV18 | CASSPESGANNEQFF | TGTGCCAGCTCACCTGAGTCCGGGGCTAACAATGAGCAGTTCTTC
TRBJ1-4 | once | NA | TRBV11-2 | CASSSPHSAFGEKLFF | TGTGCCAGCAGCTCGCCCCACAGCGCCTTTGGTGAAAAACTGTTTTTT
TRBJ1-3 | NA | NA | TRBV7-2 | CASSFRVGSGNTIYF | TGTGCCAGCAGTTTCAGGGTGGGCTCTGGAAACACCATATATTTT
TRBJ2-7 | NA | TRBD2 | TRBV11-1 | CASSLRGNEQYF | TGTGCCAGCAGCTTGCGGGGGAACGAGCAGTACTTC
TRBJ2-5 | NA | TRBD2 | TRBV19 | CASKSGRAMGETQYF | TGTGCCAGCAAGAGCGGGAGGGCCATGGGGGAGACCCAGTACTTC
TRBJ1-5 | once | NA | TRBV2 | CASNPGVGQPQHF | TGTGCCAGCAACCCTGGGGTCGGTCAGCCCCAGCATTTT
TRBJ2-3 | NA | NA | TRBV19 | CASKELNTDTQYF | TGTGCCAGTAAGGAGCTAAACACAGATACGCAGTATTTT
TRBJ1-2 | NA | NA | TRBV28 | CASSLDGSYLYGYTF | TGTGCCAGCAGTTTGGACGGCTCCTATCTCTATGGCTACACCTTC